This is a list of T cell receptor beta chains from one sample in a study of beta chain features in type 1 diabetes. Only in-frame clones appear in the TCRdb table, and some are missing; sequencing was by immunoSEQ multiplex PCR. Of approximately 250,000 clones listed, 24% are singletons. Sequencing input: naive CD4+ T cells from blood. Receptors originate from a woman aged 25 to 39 with type 1 diabetes. The CDR3 runs from the conserved cysteine through the conserved F or W. The D gene is left open where the match is weak. Clone size is given for some rows only: seen once, a few or many times, or a class if the clone is expanded.

clone size,D gene,J gene,V gene,CDR3 protein,CDR3 DNA
-,TRBD2,TRBJ2-1,TRBV4-2,CASSQDARWAGVPNEQFF,TGTGCCAGCAGCCAAGATGCCCGCTGGGCGGGAGTCCCCAATGAGCAGTTCTTC
-,-,TRBJ2-3,TRBV11-2,CASSRDRSDTQYF,TGTGCCAGCAGCCGAGACAGGTCAGATACGCAGTATTTT
-,-,TRBJ2-1,TRBV27,CASSLFGNEQFF,TGTGCCAGCAGTTTATTCGGTAATGAGCAGTTCTTC
-,-,TRBJ1-1,TRBV7-8,CASSLLGQGNTEAFF,TGTGCCAGCAGCTTACTAGGGCAGGGGAACACTGAAGCTTTCTTT
few,TRBD2,TRBJ2-1,TRBV5-1,CASSPGTSGAYNEQFF,TGCGCCAGCAGCCCGGGGACTAGCGGGGCGTACAATGAGCAGTTCTTC
few,-,TRBJ2-7,TRBV6-5,CASSFGDYEQYF,TGTGCCAGCAGTTTCGGGGACTACGAGCAGTACTTC
-,-,TRBJ2-6,TRBV5-1,CASWPDSGANVLTF,TGCGCCAGTTGGCCCGACTCTGGGGCCAACGTCCTGACTTTC
-,-,TRBJ1-2,TRBV5-4,CASSLGGVPLYGYTF,TGTGCCAGCAGCTTAGGCGGGGTCCCCCTCTATGGCTACACCTTC
-,-,TRBJ2-1,TRBV4-1,CASSHGAANEQFF,TGCGCCAGCAGCCACGGCGCGGCCAATGAGCAGTTCTTC
-,-,TRBJ1-1,TRBV7-3,CASSPMPDTEAFF,TGTGCCAGCAGCCCCATGCCGGACACTGAAGCTTTCTTT
-,-,TRBJ2-5,TRBV5-4,CASSLDQYQETQYF,TGTGCCAGCAGCTTGGACCAGTACCAAGAGACCCAGTACTTC
-,TRBD2,TRBJ2-7,TRBV9,CASSPYTSGRVEEQYF,TGTGCCAGCAGCCCTTACACTAGCGGGAGGGTGGAAGAGCAGTACTTC
few,TRBD2,TRBJ2-3,TRBV30,CAWETSGILYF,TGTGCCTGGGAGACTAGCGGGATTTTGTATTTT
-,TRBD2,TRBJ2-1,TRBV9,CASSVSREGYNEQFF,TGTGCCAGCAGCGTCTCGCGGGAGGGTTACAATGAGCAGTTCTTC
-,TRBD2,TRBJ2-7,TRBV30,CASLAGAAYEQYF,TGTGCCTCATTAGCGGGAGCCGCCTACGAGCAGTACTTC
-,TRBD2,TRBJ2-1,TRBV2,CASSEAYGLAGLSEQFF,TGTGCCAGCAGTGAAGCTTACGGACTAGCGGGATTGTCTGAGCAGTTCTTC
-,-,TRBJ2-6,TRBV5-1,CASRMGALGANVLTF,TGCGCCAGCAGGATGGGGGCGCTTGGGGCCAACGTCCTGACTTTC
-,-,TRBJ2-2,TRBV9,CASSVSSKNTGELFF,TGTGCCAGCAGCGTAAGCTCCAAGAACACCGGGGAGCTGTTTTTT
few,-,TRBJ2-7,TRBV30,CAWSEYYEQYF,TGTGCCTGGTCGGAGTACTACGAGCAGTACTTC
-,-,TRBJ1-4,TRBV29-1,CSVIPATNEKLFF,TGCAGCGTGATCCCAGCAACTAATGAAAAACTGTTTTTT
-,TRBD1,TRBJ2-7,TRBV7-9,CASSTDRGLPYEQYF,TGTGCCAGCAGCACCGACAGGGGGTTACCCTACGAGCAGTACTTC
-,TRBD1,TRBJ2-7,TRBV28,CASSRTGGGYEQYF,TGTGCCAGCAGCCGGACAGGGGGTGGGTACGAGCAGTACTTC
-,-,TRBJ1-2,TRBV29-1,CSVEPQVDGYTF,TGCAGCGTTGAACCACAGGTTGATGGCTACACCTTC
-,TRBD1,TRBJ2-2,TRBV30,CAWTLGTGIPGELFF,TGTGCCTGGACCTTAGGGACAGGGATCCCCGGGGAGCTGTTTTTT
-,-,TRBJ2-3,TRBV19,CASSTGLTQYF,TGTGCCAGTAGTACGGGACTCACGCAGTATTTT
-,TRBD2,TRBJ2-1,TRBV5-1,CASSLEETSGSWGEQFF,TGCGCCAGCAGCTTGGAGGAGACTAGCGGGAGTTGGGGTGAGCAGTTCTTC
few,TRBD1,TRBJ2-3,TRBV29-1,CSVVRDRGLTDTQYF,TGCAGCGTTGTCCGGGACAGGGGGCTGACAGATACGCAGTATTTT